The rows below give T cell receptor beta chains drawn from one sample of a study of T cells in Graves' hyperthyroidism and ophthalmopathy. One entry per CDR3 protein, called by TCRdb with MiXCR from the multiplex PCR reads. The table includes 450,000 to 700,000 distinct CDR3 sequences, approximately 44% detected once. Source material: peripheral blood or thyroid tissue (not recorded which). These receptors were collected from an adult woman with Graves' disease, either hyperthyroidism or ophthalmopathy (not recorded which). Both conserved end residues are part of each CDR3. D genes are given only for firm matches. Only part of the rows carry a size: once, few, many, or a class if the clone is expanded.

D gene	J gene	clone size	V gene	CDR3 DNA	CDR3 protein
.	TRBJ2-5	many	TRBV10-1	TGCGCCAGCACCTGGGGGGTCGTGGGGGAGACCCAGTACTTC	CASTWGVVGETQYF
TRBD2	TRBJ2-7	medium-sized	TRBV10-3	TGTGCCATCAAGGGGACGGAGCGGGACTCCTACGAGCAGTACTTC	CAIKGTERDSYEQYF
.	TRBJ2-7	many	TRBV28	TGTGCCAGCAGTATAACCGGGACCTCCTCGCTGTACTTC	CASSITGTSSLYF
.	TRBJ2-5	many	TRBV6-5	TGTGCCAGCACCCGAACTGCGGGAGAGACCCAGTACTTC	CASTRTAGETQYF
.	TRBJ1-2	.	TRBV4-2	TGTGCCAGCAGCCAAAACTCCAGGGTTCGAGGCTATGGCTACACCTTC	CASSQNSRVRGYGYTF
.	TRBJ2-5	.	TRBV9	TGTGCCAGCAGCTCCCAGGGGTTGGACAGCTTGGGAGAGACCCAGTACTTC	CASSSQGLDSLGETQYF
TRBD2	TRBJ2-7	.	TRBV11-2	TGTGCCAGCAGCTTTGGGGGAGGGCCCCGCGAGCAGTACTTC	CASSFGGGPREQYF
TRBD2	TRBJ2-5	.	TRBV7-2	TGTGCCAGCAGCTGGGGCGGGAGGCCGTGGGAGACCCAGTACTTC	CASSWGGRPWETQYF
.	TRBJ2-6	many	TRBV20-1	TGCAGTGCCGCCGCAGGGGCTTCGGGGGCCAACGTCCTGACTTTC	CSAAAGASGANVLTF
TRBD1	TRBJ1-2	few	TRBV29-1	TGCAGCGTTGAAGATGGGGACAGCTATGGCTACACCTTC	CSVEDGDSYGYTF
TRBD1	TRBJ1-6	many	TRBV7-8	TGTGCCAGCAGCTTACGGGACAGTAATTCACCCCTCCACTTT	CASSLRDSNSPLHF
TRBD1	TRBJ1-1	many	TRBV29-1	TGCAGCGTCCTACAGGGGGCAATCGGCACTGAAGCTTTCTTT	CSVLQGAIGTEAFF
.	TRBJ1-1	few	TRBV18	TGTGCCAGCTCACCACCGGGGGCTACCTTGAACACTGAAGCTTTCTTT	CASSPPGATLNTEAFF
.	TRBJ2-6	once	TRBV20-1	TGCAGTGCTAGATCAGGGGCCCACGTCCTGACTTTC	CSARSGAHVLTF
TRBD1	TRBJ1-5	many	TRBV5-5	TGTGCCAGCAGCTTGATCTCAGGGGGCGGACAGCCCCAGCATTTT	CASSLISGGGQPQHF
TRBD1	TRBJ1-1	.	TRBV30	TGTGCCTGGACAGGGGGAATGGGCACTGAAGCTTTCTTT	CAWTGGMGTEAFF
.	TRBJ1-1	few	TRBV15	TGTGCCACCAGCAGCGAGAGAGGACTGCCGAACACTGAAGCTTTCTTT	CATSSERGLPNTEAFF
.	TRBJ1-1	.	TRBV7-9	TGTGCCAGCAGTCCTGACAGGTCGGACACTGAAGCTTTCTTT	CASSPDRSDTEAFF
.	TRBJ1-1	many	TRBV5-1	TGCGCCAGCAGCTTGGCCTCAGGGGCCGGGTCAGGTCGTCGCGCTTTCTTT	CASSLASGAGSGRRAFF
.	TRBJ1-5	.	TRBV7-2	TGTGCCAGCAGCTTGTTTACTGGGGGCAATCAGCCCCAGCATTTT	CASSLFTGGNQPQHF
TRBD2	TRBJ2-2	many	TRBV5-1	TGCGCCAGCAGGTCAGGTGCTAGCGGATACACCGGGGAGCTGTTTTTT	CASRSGASGYTGELFF
TRBD2	TRBJ2-6	.	TRBV12-3/TRBV12-4	TGTGCCAGCAGTTTGGCGGGAGGGGGCAACGTCCTGACTTTC	CASSLAGGGNVLTF
.	TRBJ1-1	.	TRBV7-2	TGTGCCAGCAGCTTGAGACAGGCGTACACTGAAGCTTTCTTT	CASSLRQAYTEAFF
.	TRBJ1-1	many	TRBV12-3/TRBV12-4	TGTGCCAGCAGTCCGGGACCGCGCCTTTTTGAAGCTTTCTTT	CASSPGPRLFEAFF
.	TRBJ2-5	many	TRBV10-1	TGCGCCAGCAGTGAGTACTTTGGGGAGACCCAGTACTTC	CASSEYFGETQYF
.	TRBJ1-1	.	TRBV6-5	TGTGCCATCAGTTACACAGCTTTCTTT	CAISYTAFF
.	TRBJ1-5	many	TRBV28	TGTGCCACCGTGACAGTTAATAGCAATCAGCCCCAGCATTTT	CATVTVNSNQPQHF
TRBD1	TRBJ2-7	many	TRBV7-9	TGTGCCAGCAGCTTAGCGACAGGGGCGGAGGAGCAGTACTTC	CASSLATGAEEQYF
TRBD1	TRBJ1-2	.	TRBV10-3	TGTGCCACCAGCGCGACTAACAGGGGAGGCTATGGCTACACCTTC	CATSATNRGGYGYTF
.	TRBJ1-2	many	TRBV7-9	TGTGCCAGCAGCTTAGCGCCCGAAACCTATGGCTACACCTTC	CASSLAPETYGYTF
.	TRBJ1-1	many	TRBV13	TGTGCCAGCAGCTTGCGCCTTGAAGCTTTCTTT	CASSLRLEAFF
.	TRBJ1-4	.	TRBV20-1	TGCAGTGCGTGGGATGACAGTCAAAAACTGTTTTTT	CSAWDDSQKLFF
TRBD1	TRBJ1-4	.	TRBV7-2	TGTGCCAGCAGCATAAGGACAGGGGGTGAAAAACTGTTTTTT	CASSIRTGGEKLFF
.	TRBJ1-2	.	TRBV7-9	TGTGCCAGCAGCGCCGGGCCATTGTCCCGCCACGGCTACACCTTC	CASSAGPLSRHGYTF
.	TRBJ1-1	.	TRBV6-6	TGTGCCAGCAGTGGAACGAGGGGCGGGGGAGCTTTCTTT	CASSGTRGGGAFF
TRBD1	TRBJ1-1	many	TRBV5-1	TGCGCCAGCAGCTTGGCCTCAGGGGGCACTGAAGCTTTCTTT	CASSLASGGTEAFF
.	TRBJ1-1	few	TRBV5-1	TGCGCCAGCAGCGTCCCGGGAAGCAAAGCGCCAGCTTTCTTT	CASSVPGSKAPAFF
TRBD1	TRBJ2-7	.	TRBV20-1	TGCAGTGCAAAGCCGACAGGGGGCGAGCAGTACTTC	CSAKPTGGEQYF
.	TRBJ2-7	many	TRBV7-9	TGTGCCAGCAGCCCTTACGCAGAGCAGTACTTC	CASSPYAEQYF
.	TRBJ2-2	many	TRBV5-1	TGCGCCAGCAGCTTGGAGGCGGGACGGCTCTCCGGGGAGCTGTTTTTT	CASSLEAGRLSGELFF
.	TRBJ1-2	once	TRBV7-6	TGTGCCAGCAGACCTTTTAGCGGGAGTGGGAACTATGGCTACACCTTC	CASRPFSGSGNYGYTF
.	TRBJ1-1	many	TRBV30	TGTGCCTGGGCGACAGCCCGGAACACTGAAGCTTTCTTT	CAWATARNTEAFF
.	TRBJ2-2	.	TRBV2	TGTGCCAAGGAGGCAGCGAACACCGGGGAGCTGTCTTGG	CAKEAANTGELSW
.	TRBJ1-1	many	TRBV10-2	TGCGCCAGCAGTCGTTCGGGGTTGGGGAACACTGAAGCTTTCTTT	CASSRSGLGNTEAFF
TRBD2	TRBJ2-7	few	TRBV12-3/TRBV12-4	TGTGCCAGCAGTTTGACTAGCGGGAGGGTTAAATTGAACGAGCAGTACTTC	CASSLTSGRVKLNEQYF
.	TRBJ1-2	few	TRBV6-4	TGTGCCAGCAGTGACATCAGGGCTGGCTACACCTTC	CASSDIRAGYTF
.	TRBJ2-5	.	TRBV7-2	TGTGCCAGCATGATGCTTGAGACCCAGTACTTC	CASMMLETQYF
.	TRBJ1-5	once	TRBV7-8	TGTGCCAGCAGCCTCTATGACAATCAGCCCCAGCATTTT	CASSLYDNQPQHF
.	TRBJ2-3	.	TRBV7-9	TGTGCCAGCAGCAGAAGACGGGTTGGCACAGATACGCAGTATTTT	CASSRRRVGTDTQYF
TRBD2	TRBJ2-2	.	TRBV5-1	TGCGCCAGCAGCCGACTAGCGGGAGTTTCCGGGGAGCTGTTTTTT	CASSRLAGVSGELFF
.	TRBJ2-5	once	TRBV20-1	TGCAGTGCTAGATCTGGACTACAACAAGATACCCAGTACTTC	CSARSGLQQDTQYF
.	TRBJ1-4	many	TRBV2	TGTGCCAGCAGTGAGGGGTTGGGTCATGGTGAAAAACTGTTTTTT	CASSEGLGHGEKLFF
.	TRBJ1-2	many	TRBV20-1	TGCAGTGCTAGAGTACATTTCGGCTACACCTTC	CSARVHFGYTF
.	TRBJ2-5	few	TRBV28	TGTGCCAGCACTCCGAACTACGGGGTCGGGGAGACCCAGTACTTC	CASTPNYGVGETQYF
.	TRBJ1-2	.	TRBV28	TGTGCCAGCAAAGTACCTCAGGCAGTCGGCTACACCTTC	CASKVPQAVGYTF
.	TRBJ1-2	.	TRBV6-5	TGTGCCAGCTGTCCTAGGTGGGGGCCCTATGGCTACACCTTC	CASCPRWGPYGYTF
.	TRBJ1-1	few	TRBV28	TGTGCCAGCAGTTTATCGGACAGAACAAACACTGAAGCTTTCTTT	CASSLSDRTNTEAFF
TRBD1	TRBJ1-1	many	TRBV9	TGTGCCAGCAGCGTAGCTGGGACAGGGGTTACTGAAGCTTTCTTT	CASSVAGTGVTEAFF
.	TRBJ1-1	few	TRBV19	TGTGCCAGCCACCATCAAGCGGACACTGAAGCTTTCTTT	CASHHQADTEAFF
.	TRBJ2-5	once	TRBV7-9	TGTGCCAGCAGCTTAGCCATCAGTGAGGAGGGGATGATGGAGACCCAGTACTTC	CASSLAISEEGMMETQYF